Listed below are T cell receptor beta chains from one sample, sequenced in a study of STAT5B mutations in CD4+ large granular lymphocyte leukemia. TCRdb's copy holds only in-frame clones and misses some; the assay was immunoSEQ multiplex PCR. The top ten hold around 30% of the sample, which has about 21,000 clones, 70% to 75% seen once. The source material was CD4+ T cells from blood buffy coats. Receptor source: a human donor in good health. Both conserved end residues are part of each CDR3. A D gene is named only where the DNA matches it firmly. Part of the rows lack a size; the others show once, few, many or a class for expanded clones.

v_call,j_call,clone_size,d_call,cdr3_aa,cdr3_nt
TRBV7-2,TRBJ2-3,-,TRBD1,CASSLDRGTDTQYF,TGTGCCAGCAGCCTAGACAGGGGTACCGATACGCAGTATTTT
TRBV5-8,TRBJ2-1,-,-,CASSRTHYNEQFF,TGTGCCAGCAGCCGGACTCACTACAATGAGCAGTTCTTC
TRBV6-1,TRBJ1-2,-,-,CASRDKPAYGYTF,TGTGCCAGCAGGGACAAGCCCGCCTATGGCTACACCTTC
TRBV7-8,TRBJ2-1,-,-,CASSLGQFSYNEQFF,TGTGCCAGCAGCTTAGGACAGTTCTCCTACAATGAGCAGTTCTTC
TRBV28,TRBJ1-5,-,-,CAITTVGNQPQHF,TGTGCCATCACCACAGTCGGCAATCAGCCCCAGCATTTT
TRBV5-4,TRBJ2-3,-,-,CASQNQGLASTDTQYF,TGTGCCAGCCAAAACCAAGGGCTAGCAAGCACAGATACGCAGTATTTT
TRBV28,TRBJ1-1,-,TRBD1,CASSLWGQGATEAFF,TGTGCCAGCAGTTTATGGGGACAGGGGGCGACTGAAGCTTTCTTT
TRBV5-1,TRBJ2-2,-,TRBD2,CASSLVGGSTTGELFF,TGCGCCAGCAGCTTGGTCGGCGGGAGTACCACCGGGGAGCTGTTTTTT
TRBV5-6,TRBJ2-3,-,-,CASSLGGYTDTQYF,TGTGCCAGCAGCTTGGGGGGTTACACAGATACGCAGTATTTT
TRBV30,TRBJ2-2,-,-,CAWRTGKNTGELFF,TGTGCCTGGAGGACAGGAAAGAACACCGGGGAGCTGTTTTTT
TRBV6-6,TRBJ1-2,-,TRBD1,CASSLQTGAPYGYTF,TGTGCCAGCAGCCTACAGACAGGGGCCCCCTATGGCTACACCTTC
TRBV16,TRBJ2-1,-,-,CASSQSTGWNEQFF,TGTGCCAGCAGCCAATCAACAGGTTGGAATGAGCAGTTCTTC
TRBV27,TRBJ2-3,-,TRBD2,CASSRLAGPSTDTQYF,TGTGCCAGCAGCCGACTAGCGGGCCCTAGCACAGATACGCAGTATTTT
TRBV7-9,TRBJ2-5,-,-,CASRPEDYPATQYF,TGTGCCAGCCGGCCAGAGGATTATCCCGCGACCCAGTACTTC
TRBV28,TRBJ2-7,few,-,CASRKTHYEQYF,TGTGCCAGCAGGAAGACCCACTACGAGCAGTACTTC
TRBV4-3,TRBJ1-4,-,-,CASSQDAGEKDEKLFF,TGCGCCAGCAGCCAAGATGCAGGGGAGAAGGATGAAAAACTGTTTTTT
TRBV5-1,TRBJ2-5,-,-,CASSLERRETQYF,TGCGCCAGCAGCTTGGAACGTAGGGAGACCCAGTACTTC
TRBV6-1,TRBJ2-7,-,-,CASRNDKAYEQYF,TGTGCCAGCAGAAACGACAAGGCCTACGAGCAGTACTTC
TRBV5-6,TRBJ2-1,-,TRBD2,CASSLRLAVAYNEQFF,TGTGCCAGCAGCTTACGACTAGCGGTGGCCTACAATGAGCAGTTCTTC
TRBV4-2,TRBJ2-3,-,TRBD2,CASSPGGSGDTQYF,TGTGCCAGCAGCCCAGGCGGGAGCGGAGATACGCAGTATTTT
TRBV5-1,TRBJ2-3,-,-,CASSGDSRGDTQYF,TGCGCCAGCAGCGGGGACTCCCGGGGAGATACGCAGTATTTT
TRBV19,TRBJ1-2,-,-,CASSPPGGTYGYTF,TGTGCCAGTAGTCCCCCGGGGGGAACCTATGGCTACACCTTC
TRBV30,TRBJ2-7,-,TRBD1,CAVGQGGYEQYF,TGTGCCGTGGGACAGGGGGGGTACGAGCAGTACTTC
TRBV9,TRBJ2-1,-,TRBD2,CASSVRGLADNEQFF,TGTGCCAGCAGCGTAAGGGGACTAGCGGACAATGAGCAGTTCTTC
TRBV30,TRBJ1-3,-,-,CAWSDRGNTIYF,TGTGCCTGGAGTGATAGGGGGAACACCATATATTTT
TRBV11-2,TRBJ2-5,-,-,CASSLQWTLGQETQYF,TGTGCCAGCAGCCTCCAGTGGACCTTGGGGCAAGAGACCCAGTACTTC
TRBV4-2,TRBJ2-3,-,TRBD2,CASSQEGLAGGPRDTQYF,TGTGCCAGCAGCCAAGAGGGACTAGCGGGGGGGCCTAGAGATACGCAGTATTTT
TRBV7-2,TRBJ1-1,-,TRBD1,CASRYRRGGGGTEAFF,TGTGCCAGCAGGTACCGCCGGGGAGGGGGCGGCACTGAAGCTTTCTTT
TRBV19,TRBJ2-3,-,TRBD1,CASSRQGNTDTQYF,TGTGCCAGTAGTAGACAGGGGAACACAGATACGCAGTATTTT
TRBV11-3,TRBJ2-2,once,-,CASSPRDQHTGELFF,TGTGCCAGCAGCCCTAGGGACCAACACACCGGGGAGCTGTTTTTT
TRBV5-1,TRBJ2-7,-,-,CASSRGGSGSYEQYF,TGCGCCAGCAGCAGGGGCGGAAGCGGCTCCTACGAGCAGTACTTC
TRBV9,TRBJ2-1,once,TRBD2,CASSEGLLAGVVEQFF,TGTGCCAGCAGCGAGGGGCTCCTAGCGGGAGTGGTTGAGCAGTTCTTC
TRBV6-5,TRBJ2-7,-,TRBD1,CASSQTGGTGYEQYF,TGTGCCAGCAGTCAAACAGGGGGAACGGGCTACGAGCAGTACTTC
TRBV11-3,TRBJ2-2,-,-,CASSKARVHTGELFF,TGTGCCAGCAGCAAAGCCAGGGTACACACCGGGGAGCTGTTTTTT
TRBV11-2,TRBJ1-4,-,-,CASSLEKGRNEKLFF,TGTGCCAGCAGCTTAGAAAAGGGTAGGAATGAAAAACTGTTTTTT
TRBV27,TRBJ2-1,-,-,CASGIRVTEQFF,TGTGCCAGCGGTATCAGGGTAACTGAGCAGTTCTTC
TRBV5-1,TRBJ2-7,once,TRBD2,CASSASGDYEQYF,TGCGCCAGCAGTGCTAGCGGGGACTACGAGCAGTACTTC
TRBV5-1,TRBJ2-7,-,-,CASSLVAAGPLDEQYF,TGCGCCAGCAGCTTGGTGGCAGCTGGCCCCCTCGACGAGCAGTACTTC
TRBV10-2,TRBJ1-2,-,-,CATKLGSDYGYTF,TGCGCCACCAAGCTAGGTTCTGACTATGGCTACACCTTC
TRBV14,TRBJ1-6,few,-,CASSQDFYNSPLHF,TGTGCCAGCAGCCAAGATTTTTATAATTCACCCCTCCACTTT
TRBV6-5,TRBJ2-5,-,-,CASSYLAQGGKETQYF,TGTGCCAGCAGTTACTTAGCACAGGGGGGGAAAGAGACCCAGTACTTC
TRBV18,TRBJ2-2,few,-,CASSPRADGELFF,TGTGCCAGCTCACCACGGGCAGACGGGGAGCTGTTTTTT
TRBV10-1,TRBJ1-6,-,-,CASGARDNSPLHF,TGCGCCAGCGGGGCCAGAGATAATTCACCCCTCCACTTT
TRBV2,TRBJ2-1,-,-,CASSESLGDPKTNEQFF,TGTGCCAGCAGTGAATCCTTAGGGGACCCGAAAACCAATGAGCAGTTCTTC
TRBV11-3,TRBJ2-1,-,-,CASSLRRVSHEQFF,TGTGCCAGCAGCTTACGCAGGGTTAGCCATGAGCAGTTCTTC
TRBV18,TRBJ2-5,once,TRBD1,CASSDRDAGTQYF,TGTGCCAGCTCAGACAGGGATGCAGGGACCCAGTACTTC
TRBV6-5,TRBJ2-2,-,TRBD2,CASLRGGEGELFF,TGTGCCAGCCTCCGGGGGGGAGAAGGGGAGCTGTTTTTT
TRBV6-1,TRBJ2-3,-,-,CASSDGLFDTQYF,TGTGCCAGCAGTGACGGTTTATTTGATACGCAGTATTTT